This T cell receptor (beta chain) stems from a study of beta chain features in type 1 diabetes (dated by TCRdb to the late 2010s). Concerning the study at large: Mean age, gender distribution, total cell number and subset yield were not different between patients and healthy donors. Regulatory and stem cell-like memory subsets were obtained from only 8 patients and roughly 8 healthy donors, while naive and central memory subsets were obtained from all 30 or so donors. A total of over 95,000,000 sorted cells were examined across all samples, and RNA yield correlated strongly with the number of cells per subset. In the study, TCRB repertoires of sorted circulating CD4+ T cell subsets from recently diagnosed type 1 diabetes patients were compared with those of matched healthy donors.

The paper as a whole reports these results and caveats: Because small numbers of individuals were included in the HLA sub-analyses, any influence of HLA type on TCRB rearrangement was left unresolved. PCR may preferentially amplify shorter templates, but because patient and control samples were amplified and corrected together, any resulting skew would affect both groups equally. Patients with type 1 diabetes made fewer insertions and deleted more nucleotides at VDJ recombination sites, implying thymic rearrangement abnormalities. In all four CD4+ subsets, TCRB CDR3 length was moderately but significantly shorter in type 1 diabetes patients. Because cDNA was sequenced instead of genomic DNA, highly expressing activated cells could be over-represented, though the groups showed no difference in activation or CD3 levels. The naive, central memory and regulatory TCRB repertoires appeared to resemble one another more closely among patients than among healthy donors.

As for this clone: No cognate antigen has been identified for it. No qualities accompany the bases; no much larger clone lies one base away.

A single peripheral blood draw of around 0.11 L on average was collected from each donor into heparinised tubes. A BD FACSAria II and a panel including CD45RO, CCR7, CD25, CD127, CD95 and CD27 were used to sort naive, central memory, regulatory and stem cell-like memory CD4+ T cells. A purity above 95% was achieved for all sorted populations. PBMCs were separated immediately by Lymphoprep density gradient centrifugation and were stained directly, without being cultured. So that batch effects would be minimized, each experiment stained and sorted samples in pairs, pairing one healthy donor with one patient. From cysteine to phenylalanine, the CDR3 is 16 amino acids long. CDR3 DNA only is kept here, 48 bases in frame from base 1. Based on the germline V gene (reference sequence), the CDR1 and CDR2 sequences are SEHNR and FQNEAQ. Unmatched junction bases come to 7, with V trimmed by 2 bases and J by 4 bases.

The entire amount of isolated RNA was reverse transcribed using the High Capacity cDNA Reverse Transcription Kit, so the sequenced TCRB transcripts were expressed ones. Deep immunoSEQ sequencing was performed on naive, central memory and regulatory T cell samples, with an average of around 3.5 million total reads per sample. Sorted cells were lysed in RLT buffer, and RNA was extracted using DNase-treated RNeasy Micro or Mini kits according to cell number. To prevent cross-contamination, every cell subset was processed on its own, while patient and healthy donor samples were processed together. The immunoSEQ multiplex PCR was used to amplify TCRB sequences from cDNA, yielding 87-bp fragments that span the CDR3 region. Amplicons were sequenced on the Illumina HiSeq platform. Under the source paper's analysis protocol: Synthetic template baselines were used to correct PCR bias computationally, reads within Hamming distance 2 were collapsed, and singletons that could not be merged were discarded. Reads were aligned against IMGT so that V, D and J genes, CDR3 length and insertions or deletions at six rearrangement sites could be assigned. Within each subset, clonotype counts were normalized to the number of sorted cells before true diversity and Gini coefficients were calculated with the tcR R package. Repertoire sharing was quantified using the overlap coefficient calculated on TCRB nucleotide sequences. Out-of-frame TCRB sequences from naive cells were analyzed as a proxy for the pre-selection repertoire. TCRdb took this table from immuneACCESS and kept in-frame rearrangements with V and J called. Such tables lack part of the clones; where checked against another copy, unresolved V genes explain under half of the gap, and the rest is unexplained. The D gene and trimming were derived from the DNA, and the V and J assignments and clone size from that table. This sample lists 250,000 to 300,000 clones; roughly 25% were detected once. Around 0.013% of the sample rests with the top ten.

In this chain, TRBV7-9 is recombined with TRBJ2-3, with 9 middle bases fitting TRBD2. This clonotype was sampled from a woman aged 25-40 years with type 1 diabetes. The sample taken for sequencing was naive CD4+ T cells from blood. The cell subset or site label corresponds to: true naive CD4+ T cells. The base sequence is TGTGCCAGCAGCTTAACCTTAGCGGGAGTGGCAGATACGCAGTATTTT. Translated, it gives CASSLTLAGVADTQYF.